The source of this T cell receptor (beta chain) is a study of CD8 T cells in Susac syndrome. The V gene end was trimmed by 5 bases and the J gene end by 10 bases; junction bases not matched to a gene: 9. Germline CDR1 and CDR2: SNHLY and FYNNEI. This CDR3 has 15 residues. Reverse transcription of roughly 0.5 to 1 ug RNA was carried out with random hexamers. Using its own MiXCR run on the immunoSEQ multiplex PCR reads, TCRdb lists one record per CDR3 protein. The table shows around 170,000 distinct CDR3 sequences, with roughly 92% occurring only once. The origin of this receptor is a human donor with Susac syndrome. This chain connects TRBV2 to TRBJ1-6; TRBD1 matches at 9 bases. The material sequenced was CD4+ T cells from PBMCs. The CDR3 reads CASSRTTGGKSPLHF. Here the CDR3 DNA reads TGTGCCAGCAGTCGAACGACAGGGGGTAAATCACCCCTCCACTTT.